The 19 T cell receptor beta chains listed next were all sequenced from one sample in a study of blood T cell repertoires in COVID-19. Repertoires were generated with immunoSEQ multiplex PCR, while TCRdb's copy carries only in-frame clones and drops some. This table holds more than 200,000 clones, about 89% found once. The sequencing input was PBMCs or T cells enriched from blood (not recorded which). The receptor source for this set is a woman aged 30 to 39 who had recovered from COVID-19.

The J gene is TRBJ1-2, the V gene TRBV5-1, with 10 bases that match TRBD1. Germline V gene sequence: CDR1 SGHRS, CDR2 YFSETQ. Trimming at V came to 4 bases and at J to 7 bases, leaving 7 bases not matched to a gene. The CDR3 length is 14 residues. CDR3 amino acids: CASSQQGQGVGYTF. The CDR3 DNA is TGCGCCAGCAGCCAGCAAGGACAGGGGGTTGGCTACACCTTC.

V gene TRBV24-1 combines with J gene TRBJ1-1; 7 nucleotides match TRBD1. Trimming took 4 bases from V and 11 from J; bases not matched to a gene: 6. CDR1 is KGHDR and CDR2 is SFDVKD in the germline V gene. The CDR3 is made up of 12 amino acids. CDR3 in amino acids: CATSEVTGEAFF. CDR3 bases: TGTGCCACCAGTGAGGTCACAGGGGAGGCTTTCTTT.

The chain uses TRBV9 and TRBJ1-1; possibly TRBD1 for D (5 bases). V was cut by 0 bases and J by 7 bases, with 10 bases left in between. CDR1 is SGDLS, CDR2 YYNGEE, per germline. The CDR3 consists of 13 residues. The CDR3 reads CASSVDGGNEAFF. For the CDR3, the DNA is TGTGCCAGCAGCGTAGACGGGGGAAATGAAGCTTTCTTT. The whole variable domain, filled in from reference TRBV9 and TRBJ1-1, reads DSGVTQTPKHLITATGQRVTLRCSPRSGDLSVYWYQQSLDQGLQFLIQYYNGEERAKGNILERFSAQQFPDLHSELNLSSLELGDSALYFCASSVDGGNEAFFGQGTRLTVV.

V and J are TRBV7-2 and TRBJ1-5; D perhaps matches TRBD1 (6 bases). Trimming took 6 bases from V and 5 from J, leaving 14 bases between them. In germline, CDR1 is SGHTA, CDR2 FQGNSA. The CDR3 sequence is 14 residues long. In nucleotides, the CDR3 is TGTGCCAGCAGGACCGCAGGGGTTTATCAGCCCCAGCATTTT. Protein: CASRTAGVYQPQHF.

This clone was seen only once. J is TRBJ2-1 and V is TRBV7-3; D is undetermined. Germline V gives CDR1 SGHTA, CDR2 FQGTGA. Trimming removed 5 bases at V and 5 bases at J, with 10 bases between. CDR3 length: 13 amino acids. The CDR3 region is CASSPDSHNEQFF. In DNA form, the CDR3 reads TGTGCCAGCAGCCCAGACTCGCACAATGAGCAGTTCTTC.

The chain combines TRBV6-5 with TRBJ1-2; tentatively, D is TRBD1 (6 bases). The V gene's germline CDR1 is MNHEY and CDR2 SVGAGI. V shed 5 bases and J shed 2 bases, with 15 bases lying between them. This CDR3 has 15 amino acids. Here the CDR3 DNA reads TGTGCCAGCAGTCCCCGGGGGGGGGCCAACTATGGCTACACCTTC. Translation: CASSPRGGANYGYTF.

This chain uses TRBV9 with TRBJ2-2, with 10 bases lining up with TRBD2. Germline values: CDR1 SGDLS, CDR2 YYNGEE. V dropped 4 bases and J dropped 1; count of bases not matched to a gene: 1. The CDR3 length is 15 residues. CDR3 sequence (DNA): TGTGCCAGCAGCCCTAGCGGGGGGAACACCGGGGAGCTGTTTTTT. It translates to CASSPSGGNTGELFF.

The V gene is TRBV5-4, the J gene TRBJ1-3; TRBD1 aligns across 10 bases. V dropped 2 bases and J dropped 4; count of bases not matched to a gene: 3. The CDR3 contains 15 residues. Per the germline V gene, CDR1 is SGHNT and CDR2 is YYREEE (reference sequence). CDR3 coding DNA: TGTGCCAGCAGCTTAAAGGGACAGGGGGGAAACACCATATATTTT. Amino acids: CASSLKGQGGNTIYF.

In DNA, the CDR3 is TGTGCCAGCAGCCGGAGGGCTAGCGGAGGTTACGAGCAGTACTTC. This codes for CASSRRASGGYEQYF. The rearrangement uses TRBV7-6 and TRBJ2-7, with TRBD2 matching over 7 bases. Per the germline V gene, CDR1 is SGHVS and CDR2 is FNYEAQ. V was clipped by 5 bases and J by 4 bases; unmatched bases: 11. There are 15 residues in the CDR3.

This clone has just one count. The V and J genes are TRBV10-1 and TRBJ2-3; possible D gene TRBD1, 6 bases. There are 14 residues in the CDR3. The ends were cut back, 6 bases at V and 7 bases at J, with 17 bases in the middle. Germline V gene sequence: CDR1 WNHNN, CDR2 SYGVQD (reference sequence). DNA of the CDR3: TGCGCCAGCAGGGCGGACAGATTCACTTATACGCAGTATTTT. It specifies CASRADRFTYTQYF.

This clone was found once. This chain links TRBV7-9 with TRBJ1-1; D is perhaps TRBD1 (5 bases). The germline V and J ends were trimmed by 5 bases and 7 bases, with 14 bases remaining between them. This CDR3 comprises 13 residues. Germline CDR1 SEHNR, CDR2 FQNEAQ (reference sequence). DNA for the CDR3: TGTGCCAGCAGCCTTTATCAGGGCGGTGAAGCTTTCTTT. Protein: CASSLYQGGEAFF.

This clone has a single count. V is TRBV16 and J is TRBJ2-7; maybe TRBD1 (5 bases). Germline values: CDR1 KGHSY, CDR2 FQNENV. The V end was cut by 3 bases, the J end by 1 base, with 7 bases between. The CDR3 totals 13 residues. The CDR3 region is CASSHRVSYEQYF. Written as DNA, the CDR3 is TGTGCCAGCAGCCACAGGGTATCCTACGAGCAGTACTTC.

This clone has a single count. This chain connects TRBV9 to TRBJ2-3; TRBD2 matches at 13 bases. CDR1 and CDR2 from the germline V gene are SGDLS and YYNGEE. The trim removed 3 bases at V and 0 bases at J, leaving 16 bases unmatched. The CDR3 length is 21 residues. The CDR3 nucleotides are TGTGCCAGCAGCGCGTGGCCTGTGGGGACTAGCGGGGCCTCTAGCACAGATACGCAGTATTTT. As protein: CASSAWPVGTSGASSTDTQYF.

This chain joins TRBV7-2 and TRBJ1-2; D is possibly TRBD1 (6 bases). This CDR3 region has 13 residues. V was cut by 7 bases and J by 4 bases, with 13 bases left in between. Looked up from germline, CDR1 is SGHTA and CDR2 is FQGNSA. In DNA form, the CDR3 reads TGTGCCAGCACCGGGGGGCAGAGCTATGGCTACACCTTC. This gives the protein CASTGGQSYGYTF.

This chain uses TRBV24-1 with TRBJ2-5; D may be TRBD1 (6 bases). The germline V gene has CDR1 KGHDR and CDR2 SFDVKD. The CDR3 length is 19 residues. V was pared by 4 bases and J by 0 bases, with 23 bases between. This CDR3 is CATSEPESPPGDHQETQYF. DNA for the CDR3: TGTGCCACCAGTGAACCTGAATCACCCCCAGGGGATCACCAAGAGACCCAGTACTTC.

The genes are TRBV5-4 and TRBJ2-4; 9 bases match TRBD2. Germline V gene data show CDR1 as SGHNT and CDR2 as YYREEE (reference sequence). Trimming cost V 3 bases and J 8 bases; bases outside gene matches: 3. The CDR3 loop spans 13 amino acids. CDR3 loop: CASSSAGGDIQYF. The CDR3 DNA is TGTGCCAGCAGCTCCGCGGGGGGGGACATTCAGTACTTC.

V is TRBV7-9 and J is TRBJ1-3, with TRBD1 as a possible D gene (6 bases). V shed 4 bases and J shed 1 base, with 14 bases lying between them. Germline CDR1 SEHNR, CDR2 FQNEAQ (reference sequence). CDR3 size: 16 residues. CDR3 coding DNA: TGTGCCAGCAGCTCCCGGACAGTCTTATCTGGAAACACCATATATTTT. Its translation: CASSSRTVLSGNTIYF.

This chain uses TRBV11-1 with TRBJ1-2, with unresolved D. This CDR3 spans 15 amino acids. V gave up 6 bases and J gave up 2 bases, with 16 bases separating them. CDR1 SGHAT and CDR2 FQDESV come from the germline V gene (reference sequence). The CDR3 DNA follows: TGTGCCAGCAGTCTTACGGCCGGGAGGAACTATGGCTACACCTTC. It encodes CASSLTAGRNYGYTF.

CDR3 nucleotides: TGTGCCAGCAGACCCGACAGGGACTATGGCTACACCTTC. This gives the protein CASRPDRDYGYTF. The chain carries TRBV5-6 and TRBJ1-2, with TRBD1 identical over 7 bases. Germline values: CDR1 SGHDT, CDR2 YYEEEE. J lost 3 bases, V lost 5 bases, and 4 bases had no gene match. CDR3 length: 13 amino acids.